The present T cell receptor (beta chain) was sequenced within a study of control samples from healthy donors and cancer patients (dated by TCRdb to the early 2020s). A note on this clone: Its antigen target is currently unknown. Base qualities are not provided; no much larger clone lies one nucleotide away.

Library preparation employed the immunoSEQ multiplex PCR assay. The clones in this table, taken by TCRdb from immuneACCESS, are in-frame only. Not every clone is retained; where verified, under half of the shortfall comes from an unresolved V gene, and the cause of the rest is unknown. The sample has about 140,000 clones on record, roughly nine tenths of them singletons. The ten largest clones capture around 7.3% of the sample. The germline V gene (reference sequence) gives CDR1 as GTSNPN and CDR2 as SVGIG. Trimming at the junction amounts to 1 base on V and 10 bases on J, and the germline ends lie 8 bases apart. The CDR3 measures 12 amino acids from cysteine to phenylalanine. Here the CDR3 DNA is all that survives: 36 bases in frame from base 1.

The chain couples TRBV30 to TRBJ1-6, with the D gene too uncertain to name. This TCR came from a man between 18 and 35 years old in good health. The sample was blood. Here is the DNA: TGTGCCTGGAGTGGGCGGCCATCACCCCTCCACTTT. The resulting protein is CAWSGRPSPLHF.